This TCR beta chain was sequenced in a study of T cell changes during pregnancy in multiple sclerosis. Some clones are missing from TCRdb's copy, which holds only in-frame ones; the method was immunoSEQ multiplex PCR. Of fewer than 75,000 clones listed, 91% are singletons. The CDR3 sequence is 12 residues long. The ends lost 5 bases at V and 6 bases at J; junction bases unmatched: 1. Germline V CDR1 and CDR2: PRHDT, FYEKMQ (reference sequence). Source: CD8+ T cells from peripheral blood mononuclear cells, taken before pregnancy. V and J are TRBV13 and TRBJ1-1, with TRBD1 identical over 9 bases. The sequence came from a female donor with multiple sclerosis, enrolled in a pregnancy study. CDR3 amino acids: CASSRQGAEAFF. For the CDR3, the DNA is TGTGCCAGCAGCCGACAGGGGGCTGAAGCTTTCTTT.